What follows describes a single T cell receptor (beta chain). This entry belongs to a study of blood T cell repertoires in COVID-19. The table came from immunoSEQ multiplex PCR; TCRdb's copy has only in-frame clones and leaves some out. The repertoire holds about 23,000 clones, with 85% to 90% as singletons. With 4 bases clipped from V and 4 bases from J, the junction kept 4 bases outside the gene matches. This CDR3 region has 14 residues. Germline CDR1 is LGHDT and CDR2 is YNNKEL (reference sequence). The sequencing sample was made of peripheral blood. The chain recombines TRBV3-1 (or the pseudogene TRBV3-2) with TRBJ1-2; 9 bases fit TRBD1. The receptor's source is a woman of 80 years or more with acute or convalescent COVID-19. CDR3 sequence reads: CASSPGQGGYGYTF. In DNA, the CDR3 is TGTGCCAGCAGCCCGGGACAGGGAGGCTATGGCTACACCTTC.